This T cell receptor (beta chain) derives from a study of cytomegalovirus exposure and HLA in healthy donors. General observations from the study: An analysis was carried out at a later point. It showed that HLA-associated TCR beta chains were more clonally expanded than equally common non-associated chains. Later, TCR association rates were found to vary by HLA locus, highest for DRB1 and lowest for HLA-C. Earlier results showed most TCR beta V segments being productive about 87% or about 30% of the time.

CDR1 and CDR2 (germline): MRHNA, SNTAGT. There are 15 residues in the CDR3. Trimming cost V 0 bases and J 1 base, with 8 bases left between them. In the case of this clone: What it recognizes is unknown.

Healthy bone marrow donors made up the cohort. The PCR contained 60 Vbeta and 13 Jbeta primers. This table comes from immunoSEQ multiplex PCR, and its TCRdb copy is limited to in-frame clones, with some not included. In the table there are some 140,000 clones, around 79% of which are singletons. The receptor comes from a man aged 18 to 30 in good health and CMV-seronegative. J is TRBJ2-3 and V is TRBV6-4; tentative D call: TRBD2 (5 bases). Sequencing input: PBMCs. CDR3 region: CASSDSDWGTDTQYF. For the CDR3, the DNA is TGTGCCAGCAGTGACTCGGACTGGGGCACAGATACGCAGTATTTT.